The T cell receptor (beta chain) described here comes from a study of T cells in localized non-small cell lung cancer. Findings and limits, study-wide: Median around 56 top-100 tumor clones were shared with paired adjacent lung.

With respect to this clone: What it binds is unknown.

Germline V gene data show CDR1 as MNHEY and CDR2 as SVGAGI. V shed 6 bases and J shed 9 bases, with 15 bases lying between them. CDR3 length: 13 amino acids. Assay used: immunoSEQ multiplex PCR; TCRdb lists only in-frame clones, some missing. The sample lists tens of thousands of clones; over 75% were seen once. This chain connects TRBV6-5 to TRBJ1-5; D remains unclear. Source: peripheral blood, taken before any cancer treatment. The receptor's source is a female donor at least 60 years old with stage I lung adenocarcinoma. The chain's CDR3 is CASSPRAERPQHF. CDR3 DNA: TGTGCCAGCAGCCCCCGGGCGGAGAGGCCCCAGCATTTT.